A selection of T cell receptor beta chains follows, all from one sample in a study of T-cell memory formation after mild COVID-19. TCRdb analysed the 5' RACE reads with MiXCR anew, one entry per CDR3 protein. The data contain about 82,000 distinct CDR3 sequences, approximately 16% of them singletons. Sequenced sample: PBMCs or a T cell subset sorted from them (not recorded which). The source of these receptors is a man younger than 35 who had mild COVID-19 (a few samples of this study predate the infection). Cell type and time point are not known. The CDR3 runs from the conserved cysteine through the conserved F or W. D genes are given only for firm matches. Expanded clones get a size class; other rows say once, few or many, or leave the size out.

V gene: TRBV7-2; D gene: NA; J gene: TRBJ2-5; clone size: NA; CDR3 protein: CASSFGLVGRETQYF; CDR3 DNA: TGTGCCAGCAGCTTCGGTTTGGTAGGGCGAGAGACCCAGTACTTC
V gene: TRBV20-1; D gene: NA; J gene: TRBJ2-1; clone size: NA; CDR3 protein: CSAGPGVSINEQFF; CDR3 DNA: TGCAGTGCTGGGCCGGGAGTCTCCATCAATGAGCAGTTCTTC
V gene: TRBV6-5; D gene: NA; J gene: TRBJ1-5; clone size: few; CDR3 protein: CASSYSSADGSNQPQHF; CDR3 DNA: TGTGCCAGCAGTTACTCCTCGGCAGACGGTAGCAATCAGCCCCAGCATTTT
V gene: TRBV12-3/TRBV12-4; D gene: NA; J gene: TRBJ1-5; clone size: NA; CDR3 protein: CASSFALWEPQHF; CDR3 DNA: TGTGCCAGCAGTTTTGCGTTATGGGAGCCCCAGCATTTT
V gene: TRBV9; D gene: TRBD2; J gene: TRBJ2-6; clone size: few; CDR3 protein: CASSVAGTSSGANVLTF; CDR3 DNA: TGTGCCAGCAGCGTAGCGGGGACTAGCTCTGGGGCCAACGTCCTGACTTTC
V gene: TRBV14; D gene: NA; J gene: TRBJ2-5; clone size: few; CDR3 protein: CASSQGKLNQETQYF; CDR3 DNA: TGTGCCAGCAGCCAAGGGAAGTTAAACCAAGAGACCCAGTACTTC
V gene: TRBV29-1; D gene: NA; J gene: TRBJ2-7; clone size: NA; CDR3 protein: CSVVSQGTYEQYF; CDR3 DNA: TGCAGCGTTGTATCCCAGGGTACCTACGAGCAGTACTTC
V gene: TRBV24-1; D gene: TRBD2; J gene: TRBJ2-3; clone size: few; CDR3 protein: CATSASGGLTDTQYF; CDR3 DNA: TGTGCCACCAGTGCTAGCGGGGGCCTCACAGATACGCAGTATTTT
V gene: TRBV6-2/TRBV6-3; D gene: NA; J gene: TRBJ2-7; clone size: few; CDR3 protein: CASRYGRVYEQYF; CDR3 DNA: TGTGCCAGCAGATACGGACGGGTTTACGAGCAGTACTTC
V gene: TRBV20-1; D gene: TRBD2; J gene: TRBJ2-3; clone size: many; CDR3 protein: CSASREVVSDTQYF; CDR3 DNA: TGCAGTGCTAGTCGGGAGGTTGTATCAGATACGCAGTATTTT
V gene: TRBV12-5; D gene: TRBD1; J gene: TRBJ1-1; clone size: few; CDR3 protein: CASGPGQGATEAFF; CDR3 DNA: TGTGCTAGTGGTCCAGGACAGGGGGCGACTGAAGCTTTCTTT
V gene: TRBV7-8; D gene: TRBD2; J gene: TRBJ2-5; clone size: NA; CDR3 protein: CASSLAERGRETQYF; CDR3 DNA: TGTGCCAGCAGCTTAGCGGAGCGGGGGAGAGAGACCCAGTACTTC
V gene: TRBV11-2; D gene: NA; J gene: TRBJ2-5; clone size: NA; CDR3 protein: CASSFGQQQETQYF; CDR3 DNA: TGTGCCAGCAGCTTCGGACAGCAACAAGAGACCCAGTACTTC
V gene: TRBV4-3; D gene: TRBD1; J gene: TRBJ1-1; clone size: few; CDR3 protein: CASSQSETGTGRAFF; CDR3 DNA: TGCGCCAGCAGCCAATCAGAGACAGGGACCGGGCGAGCTTTCTTT
V gene: TRBV7-9; D gene: NA; J gene: TRBJ1-2; clone size: few; CDR3 protein: CASSLPGIGGYTF; CDR3 DNA: TGTGCCAGCAGCTTGCCGGGGATCGGTGGCTACACCTTC
V gene: TRBV4-3; D gene: NA; J gene: TRBJ1-1; clone size: many; CDR3 protein: CASSQDPEVTEAFF; CDR3 DNA: TGCGCCAGCAGCCAAGATCCTGAGGTCACTGAAGCTTTCTTT
V gene: TRBV5-1; D gene: TRBD1; J gene: TRBJ1-1; clone size: few; CDR3 protein: CASSPRTGRRNTEAFF; CDR3 DNA: TGCGCCAGCAGCCCGAGGACAGGCCGGAGGAACACTGAAGCTTTCTTT
V gene: TRBV7-2; D gene: NA; J gene: TRBJ2-1; clone size: many; CDR3 protein: CASSPASLRYNEQFF; CDR3 DNA: TGTGCCAGCAGTCCCGCGTCCCTTCGTTACAATGAGCAGTTCTTC
V gene: TRBV4-1; D gene: NA; J gene: TRBJ2-1; clone size: many; CDR3 protein: CASSQVWVLATYNEQFF; CDR3 DNA: TGCGCCAGCAGCCAAGTATGGGTCCTAGCGACATACAATGAGCAGTTCTTC
V gene: TRBV4-3; D gene: TRBD2; J gene: TRBJ2-5; clone size: NA; CDR3 protein: CASSQSGGAGETQYF; CDR3 DNA: TGCGCCAGCAGTCAGAGCGGGGGGGCGGGAGAGACCCAGTACTTC
V gene: TRBV12-3/TRBV12-4; D gene: NA; J gene: TRBJ1-5; clone size: few; CDR3 protein: CASSAGVSNQPQHF; CDR3 DNA: TGTGCCAGCAGTGCAGGGGTTAGCAATCAGCCCCAGCATTTT
V gene: TRBV28; D gene: TRBD2; J gene: TRBJ2-5; clone size: NA; CDR3 protein: CASRGAGGYQETQYF; CDR3 DNA: TGTGCCAGCAGGGGAGCGGGGGGGTACCAAGAGACCCAGTACTTC
V gene: TRBV7-9; D gene: NA; J gene: TRBJ1-3; clone size: NA; CDR3 protein: CASSLRGNTIYF; CDR3 DNA: TGTGCCAGCAGCTTACGAGGAAACACCATATATTTT
V gene: TRBV5-1; D gene: TRBD1; J gene: TRBJ1-6; clone size: many; CDR3 protein: CASSTGTGESPLHF; CDR3 DNA: TGCGCCAGCAGCACCGGGACAGGGGAGTCACCCCTCCACTTT